The clone carrying this TCR beta chain was picked up many times. Its antigen is as yet unknown. Sequencing was done on patients that had shown CD8+CD57+ cell expansion by flow cytometry. The diagnosis in all patients was severe acquired aplastic anemia. Template material for TCR beta VDJ and CDR3 profiling consisted of genomic DNA. TCRdb reanalysed the reads using MiXCR and keeps one entry per CDR3 protein. The sample shows about 160,000 distinct CDR3 sequences, 40% to 50% of them seen only once. The sample comes from a study of CD8+CD57+ T cells in acquired aplastic anemia. Study-wide results and caveats: Shared by patients and controls, 25 to 35 CD8+ CDR3s were abundant in patients. Controls and patients did not differ significantly in CD8+ Simpson's diversity.

The receptor comes from a human donor with aplastic anemia. The sample taken for sequencing was sorted CD4+, CD8+, or CD8+CD57+ T cells (not recorded which) from PBMCs.

Here the CDR3 reads CASRAMDRDYQPQHF. The DNA for the CDR3 is TGTGCCAGCAGAGCCATGGACAGAGATTATCAGCCCCAGCATTTT. The chain uses TRBV2 and TRBJ1-5; D is perhaps TRBD1 (6 bases). Germline-derived CDR1 and CDR2 are SNHLY and FYNNEI. The V end was cut by 6 bases, the J end by 5 bases, with 17 bases between. This CDR3 contains 15 residues.